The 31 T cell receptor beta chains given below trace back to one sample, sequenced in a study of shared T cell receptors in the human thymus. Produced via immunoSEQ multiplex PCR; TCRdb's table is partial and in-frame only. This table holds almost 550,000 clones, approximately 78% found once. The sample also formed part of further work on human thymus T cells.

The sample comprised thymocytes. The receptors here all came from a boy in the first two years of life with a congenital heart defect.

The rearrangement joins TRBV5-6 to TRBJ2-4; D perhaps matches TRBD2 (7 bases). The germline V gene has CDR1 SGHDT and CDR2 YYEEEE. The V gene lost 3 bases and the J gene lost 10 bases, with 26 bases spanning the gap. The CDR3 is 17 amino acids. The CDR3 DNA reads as TGTGCCAGCAGCTCGAAAACTAGCGCAGGGGAAGAATGGATTCAGTACTTC. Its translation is CASSSKTSAGEEWIQYF.

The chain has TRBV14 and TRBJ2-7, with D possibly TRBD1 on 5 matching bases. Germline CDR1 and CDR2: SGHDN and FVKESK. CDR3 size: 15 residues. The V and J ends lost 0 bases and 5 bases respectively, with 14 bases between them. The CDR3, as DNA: TGTGCCAGCAGCCAAGATCTCCAGGGCCGGGACGAGCAGTACTTC. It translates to CASSQDLQGRDEQYF.

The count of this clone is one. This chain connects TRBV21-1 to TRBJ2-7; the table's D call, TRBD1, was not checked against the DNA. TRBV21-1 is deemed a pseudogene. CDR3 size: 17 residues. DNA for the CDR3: TGTGCCAGCAGCGCCTCAGGGGGCCCCCGACTCTCCTACGAGCAGTACTTC. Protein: CASSASGGPRLSYEQYF.

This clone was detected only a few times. CDR3 amino acids: CASSQGRGTNTGELFF. CDR3 DNA: TGTGCCAGCAGCCAAGGCAGGGGCACGAACACCGGGGAGCTGTTTTTT. The V and J genes are TRBV4-2 and TRBJ2-2; weak D call: TRBD1 (6 bases). Trimming took 1 base from V and 0 from J, leaving 9 bases between them. This CDR3 comprises 16 residues. CDR1 LGHNA and CDR2 YNFKEQ come from the germline V gene.

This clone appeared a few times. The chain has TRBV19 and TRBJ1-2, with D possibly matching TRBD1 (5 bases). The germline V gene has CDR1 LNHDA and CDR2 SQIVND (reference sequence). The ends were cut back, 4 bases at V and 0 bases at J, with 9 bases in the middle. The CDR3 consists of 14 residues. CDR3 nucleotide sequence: TGTGCCAGTAGTAAGGGGCCCTCTAACTATGGCTACACCTTC. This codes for CASSKGPSNYGYTF.

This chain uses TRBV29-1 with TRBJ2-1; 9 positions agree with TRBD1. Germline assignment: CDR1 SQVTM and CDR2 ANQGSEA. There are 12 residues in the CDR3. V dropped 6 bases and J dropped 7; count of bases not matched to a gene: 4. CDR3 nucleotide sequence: TGCAGCGTACGGGACAGGGTAAATGAGCAGTTCTTC. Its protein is CSVRDRVNEQFF.

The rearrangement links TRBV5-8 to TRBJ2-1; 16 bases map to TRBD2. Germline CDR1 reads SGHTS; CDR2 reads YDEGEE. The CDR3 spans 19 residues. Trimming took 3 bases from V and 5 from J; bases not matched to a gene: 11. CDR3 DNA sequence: TGTGCCAGCAGCTCGGGACTAGCGGGAGGGCTGTCTGGGGACAATGAGCAGTTCTTC. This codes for CASSSGLAGGLSGDNEQFF.

CDR3 nucleotide sequence: TGCAGCGTTGTTCCCCTGCAGGGACTCGAGACCCAGTACTTC. Its translation is CSVVPLQGLETQYF. This chain connects TRBV29-1 to TRBJ2-5; possible D gene TRBD2, 6 bases. The germline CDR1 and CDR2 sequences are SQVTM and ANQGSEA. V was clipped by 4 bases and J by 5 bases, with 17 bases between them. This CDR3 has 14 amino acids.

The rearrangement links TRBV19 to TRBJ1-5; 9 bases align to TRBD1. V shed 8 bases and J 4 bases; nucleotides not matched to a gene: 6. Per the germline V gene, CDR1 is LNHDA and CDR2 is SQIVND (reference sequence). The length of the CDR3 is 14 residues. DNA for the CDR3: TGTGCCAGTTACGGGGGACAGGGAAATCAGCCCCAGCATTTT. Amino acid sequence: CASYGGQGNQPQHF.

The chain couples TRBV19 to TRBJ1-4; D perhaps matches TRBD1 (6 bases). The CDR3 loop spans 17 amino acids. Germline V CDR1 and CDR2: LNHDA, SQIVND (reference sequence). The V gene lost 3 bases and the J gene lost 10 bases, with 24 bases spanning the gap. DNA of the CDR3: TGTGCCAGTAGTATGAATGATTTCGGGAAGGGGGAAGGAAAACTGTTTTTT. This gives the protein CASSMNDFGKGEGKLFF.

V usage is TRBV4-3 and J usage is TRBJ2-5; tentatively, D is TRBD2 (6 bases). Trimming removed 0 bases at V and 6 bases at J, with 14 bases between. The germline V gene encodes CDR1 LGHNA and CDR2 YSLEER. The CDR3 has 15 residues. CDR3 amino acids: CASSQDVTRDKTQYF. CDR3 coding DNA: TGCGCCAGCAGCCAAGATGTCACGCGGGATAAGACCCAGTACTTC.

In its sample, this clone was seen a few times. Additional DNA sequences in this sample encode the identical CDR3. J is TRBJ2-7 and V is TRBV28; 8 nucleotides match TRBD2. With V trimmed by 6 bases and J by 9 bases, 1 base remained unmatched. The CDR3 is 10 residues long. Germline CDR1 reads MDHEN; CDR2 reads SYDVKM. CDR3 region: CASSAGGQYF. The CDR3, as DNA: TGTGCCAGCAGCGCGGGAGGGCAGTACTTC.

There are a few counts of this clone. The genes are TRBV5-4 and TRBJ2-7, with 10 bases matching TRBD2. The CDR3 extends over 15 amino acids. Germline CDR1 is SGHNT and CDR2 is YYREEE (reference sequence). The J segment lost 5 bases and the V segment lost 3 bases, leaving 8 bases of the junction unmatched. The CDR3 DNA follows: TGTGCCAGCAGCTCCACTTCTAGCGGGAGTCACGAGCAGTACTTC. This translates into CASSSTSSGSHEQYF.

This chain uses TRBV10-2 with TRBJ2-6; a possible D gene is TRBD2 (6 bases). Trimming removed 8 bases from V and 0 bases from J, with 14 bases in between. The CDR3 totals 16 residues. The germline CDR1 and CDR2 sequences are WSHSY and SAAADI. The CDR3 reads CASLSGPPSGANVLTF. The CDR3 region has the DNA TGCGCCAGCCTGAGCGGGCCTCCCTCTGGGGCCAACGTCCTGACTTTC.

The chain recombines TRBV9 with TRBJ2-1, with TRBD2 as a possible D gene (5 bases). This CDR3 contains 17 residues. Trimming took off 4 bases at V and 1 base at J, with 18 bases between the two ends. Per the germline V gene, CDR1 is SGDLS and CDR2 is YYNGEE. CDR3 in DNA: TGTGCCAGCAGCCCGTACCCATCGGGGTGGTCCTACAATGAGCAGTTCTTC. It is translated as CASSPYPSGWSYNEQFF.

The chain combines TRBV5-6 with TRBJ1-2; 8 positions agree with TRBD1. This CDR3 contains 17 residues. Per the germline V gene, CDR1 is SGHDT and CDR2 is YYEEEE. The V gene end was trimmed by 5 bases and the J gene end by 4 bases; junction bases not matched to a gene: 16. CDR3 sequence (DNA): TGTGCCAGCAGTTATCGGACAGGGCTCTTCTTGACCTATGGCTACACCTTC. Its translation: CASSYRTGLFLTYGYTF.

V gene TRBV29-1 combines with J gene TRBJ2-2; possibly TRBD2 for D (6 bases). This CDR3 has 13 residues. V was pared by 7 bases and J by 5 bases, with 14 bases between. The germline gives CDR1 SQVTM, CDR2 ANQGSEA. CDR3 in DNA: TGCAGCGCCACCGGGACTTGGACCGGGGAGCTGTTTTTT. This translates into CSATGTWTGELFF.

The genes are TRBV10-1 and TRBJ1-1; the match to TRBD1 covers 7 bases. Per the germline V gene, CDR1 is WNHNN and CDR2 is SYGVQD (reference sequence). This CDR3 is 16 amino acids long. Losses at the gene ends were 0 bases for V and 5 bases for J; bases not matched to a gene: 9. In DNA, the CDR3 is TGCGCCAGCAGTGAGTCGTTGACAGGGTACGTGACTGAAGCTTTCTTT. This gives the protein CASSESLTGYVTEAFF.

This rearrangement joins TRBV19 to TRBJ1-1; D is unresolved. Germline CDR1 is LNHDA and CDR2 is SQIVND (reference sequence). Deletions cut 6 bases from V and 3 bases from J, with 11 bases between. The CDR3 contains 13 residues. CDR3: CASRREADTEAFF. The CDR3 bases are TGTGCCAGTAGGCGGGAGGCCGACACTGAAGCTTTCTTT.

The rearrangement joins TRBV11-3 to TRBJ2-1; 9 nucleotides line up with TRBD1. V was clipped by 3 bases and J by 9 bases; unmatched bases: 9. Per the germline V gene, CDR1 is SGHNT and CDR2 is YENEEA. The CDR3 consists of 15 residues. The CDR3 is CASSFRTGVGGEQFF. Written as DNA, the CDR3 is TGTGCCAGCAGCTTTAGGACAGGGGTTGGAGGTGAGCAGTTCTTC.

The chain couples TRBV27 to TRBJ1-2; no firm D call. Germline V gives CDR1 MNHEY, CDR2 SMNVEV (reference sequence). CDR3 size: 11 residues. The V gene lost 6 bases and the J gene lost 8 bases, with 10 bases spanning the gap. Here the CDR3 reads CASRTRLGYTF. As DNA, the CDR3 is TGTGCCAGCAGAACGCGACTGGGCTACACCTTC.

CDR3 DNA: TGTGCCAGCAGGCCGGGACAGGGAAATCAGCCCCAGCATTTT. Translating it yields CASRPGQGNQPQHF. The chain links TRBV6-5 to TRBJ1-5; TRBD1 agrees at 9 bases. The CDR3 totals 14 residues. Trimming took 6 bases from V and 4 from J; bases not matched to a gene: 4. Germline lookup yields CDR1 MNHEY and CDR2 SVGAGI.

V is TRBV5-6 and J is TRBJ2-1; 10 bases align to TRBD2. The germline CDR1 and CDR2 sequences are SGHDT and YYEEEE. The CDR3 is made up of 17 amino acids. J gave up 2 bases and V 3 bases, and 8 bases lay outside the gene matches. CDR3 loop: CASSYPLAGEAYNEQFF. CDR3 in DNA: TGTGCCAGCAGCTATCCCCTAGCGGGAGAAGCCTACAATGAGCAGTTCTTC.

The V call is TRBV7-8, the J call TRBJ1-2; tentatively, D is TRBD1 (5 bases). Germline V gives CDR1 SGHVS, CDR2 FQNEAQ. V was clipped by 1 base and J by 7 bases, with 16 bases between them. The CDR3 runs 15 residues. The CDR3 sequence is CASSLETRAERGYTF. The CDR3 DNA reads TGTGCCAGCAGCTTAGAGACCAGGGCGGAACGTGGCTACACCTTC.

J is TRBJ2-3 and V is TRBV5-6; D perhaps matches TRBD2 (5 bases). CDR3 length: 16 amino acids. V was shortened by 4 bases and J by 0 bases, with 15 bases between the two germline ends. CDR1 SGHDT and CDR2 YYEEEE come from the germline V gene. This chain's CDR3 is CASSPPQEASTDTQYF. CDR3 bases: TGTGCCAGCAGCCCACCTCAGGAGGCTAGCACAGATACGCAGTATTTT.

CDR3 region: CASSFTSGTYNEQFF. Here the CDR3 DNA reads TGTGCCAGCAGCTTTACTAGCGGGACCTACAATGAGCAGTTCTTC. V usage is TRBV5-6 and J usage is TRBJ2-1, with 10 bases lining up with TRBD2. The J segment lost 2 bases and the V segment lost 2 bases, leaving 1 base of the junction unmatched. The CDR3 spans 15 residues. The germline CDR1 and CDR2 sequences are SGHDT and YYEEEE.

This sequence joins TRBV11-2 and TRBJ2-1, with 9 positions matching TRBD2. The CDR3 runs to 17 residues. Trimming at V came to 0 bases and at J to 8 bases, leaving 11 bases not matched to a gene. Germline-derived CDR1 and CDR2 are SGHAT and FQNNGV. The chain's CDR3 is CASSLEVAGGPGDEQFF. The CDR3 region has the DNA TGTGCCAGCAGCTTAGAGGTGGCGGGAGGGCCGGGGGATGAGCAGTTCTTC. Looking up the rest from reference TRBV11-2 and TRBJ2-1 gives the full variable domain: EAGVAQSPRYKIIEKRQSVAFWCNPISGHATLYWYQQILGQGPKLLIQFQNNGVVDDSQLPKDRFSAERLKGVDSTLKIQPAKLEDSAVYLCASSLEVAGGPGDEQFFGPGTRLTVL.

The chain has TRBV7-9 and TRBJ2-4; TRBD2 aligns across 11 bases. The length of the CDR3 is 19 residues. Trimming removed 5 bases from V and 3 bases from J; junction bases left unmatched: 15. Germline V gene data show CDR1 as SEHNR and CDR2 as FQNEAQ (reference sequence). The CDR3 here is CASSPGTSGLGSNKNIQYF. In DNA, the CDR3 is TGTGCCAGCAGCCCCGGGACTAGCGGCCTGGGATCGAACAAAAACATTCAGTACTTC.

The CDR3 region is CASSQAPHWGGGRAAEYEQYF. In nucleotides, the CDR3 is TGCGCCAGCAGCCAAGCGCCCCACTGGGGTGGCGGGAGGGCCGCGGAATACGAGCAGTACTTC. The V call is TRBV4-1, the J call TRBJ2-7; 9 bases are a match to TRBD2. Per germline, CDR1 MGHRA and CDR2 YSYEKL. There are 21 residues in the CDR3. V lost 1 base to trimming and J lost 4 bases; unmatched junction nucleotides: 23.

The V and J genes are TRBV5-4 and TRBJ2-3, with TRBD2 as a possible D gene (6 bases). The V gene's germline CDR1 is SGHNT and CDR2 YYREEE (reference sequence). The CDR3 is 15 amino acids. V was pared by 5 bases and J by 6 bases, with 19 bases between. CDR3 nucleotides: TGTGCCAGCAGGAACGGAGGGATGAACACGGATACGCAGTATTTT. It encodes CASRNGGMNTDTQYF.

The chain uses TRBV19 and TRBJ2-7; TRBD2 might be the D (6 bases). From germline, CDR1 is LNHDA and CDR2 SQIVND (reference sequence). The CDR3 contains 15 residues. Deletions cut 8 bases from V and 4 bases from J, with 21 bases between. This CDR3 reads CASAISGTQIYEQYF. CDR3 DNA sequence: TGTGCCAGTGCTATCTCCGGGACTCAGATTTACGAGCAGTACTTC.